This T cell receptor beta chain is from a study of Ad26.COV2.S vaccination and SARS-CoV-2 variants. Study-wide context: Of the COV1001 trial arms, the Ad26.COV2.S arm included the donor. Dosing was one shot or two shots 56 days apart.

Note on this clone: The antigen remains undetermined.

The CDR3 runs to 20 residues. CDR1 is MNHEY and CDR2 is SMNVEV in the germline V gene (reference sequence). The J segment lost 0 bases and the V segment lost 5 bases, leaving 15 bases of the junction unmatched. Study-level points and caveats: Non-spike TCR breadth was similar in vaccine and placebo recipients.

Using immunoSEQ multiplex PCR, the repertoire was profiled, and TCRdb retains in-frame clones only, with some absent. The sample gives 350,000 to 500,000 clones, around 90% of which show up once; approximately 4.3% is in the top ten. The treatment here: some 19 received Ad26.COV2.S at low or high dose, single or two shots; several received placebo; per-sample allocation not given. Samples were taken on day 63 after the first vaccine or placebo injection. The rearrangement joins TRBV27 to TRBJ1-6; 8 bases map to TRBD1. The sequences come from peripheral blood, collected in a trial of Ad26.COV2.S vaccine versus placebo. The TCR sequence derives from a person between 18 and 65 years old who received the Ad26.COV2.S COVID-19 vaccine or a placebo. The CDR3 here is CASSAASRDRLSSYNSPLHF. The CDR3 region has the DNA TGTGCCAGCAGTGCTGCATCGAGGGACAGGCTGAGCTCCTATAATTCACCCCTCCACTTT.